This T cell receptor (beta chain) was found in a study of blood T cell repertoires in COVID-19. Assignment of participants to cohorts was predicated upon participant-reported clinical history. Germline lookup yields CDR1 SGHRS and CDR2 YFSETQ. V was pared by 0 bases and J by 6 bases, with 14 bases between. The CDR3 runs to 15 residues. Data came from immunoSEQ multiplex PCR; TCRdb stores just in-frame clones and leaves some out. The repertoire holds around 300,000 clones, with roughly 91% as singletons. The TCR originated in a woman aged 25-40 years who had recovered from COVID-19. The specimen sequenced was PBMCs or T cells enriched from blood (not recorded which). The J gene is TRBJ2-3, the V gene TRBV5-1, with D unclear. CDR3: CASSLATNPLDTQYF. The DNA for the CDR3 is TGCGCCAGCAGCTTGGCAACTAACCCCCTTGATACGCAGTATTTT.